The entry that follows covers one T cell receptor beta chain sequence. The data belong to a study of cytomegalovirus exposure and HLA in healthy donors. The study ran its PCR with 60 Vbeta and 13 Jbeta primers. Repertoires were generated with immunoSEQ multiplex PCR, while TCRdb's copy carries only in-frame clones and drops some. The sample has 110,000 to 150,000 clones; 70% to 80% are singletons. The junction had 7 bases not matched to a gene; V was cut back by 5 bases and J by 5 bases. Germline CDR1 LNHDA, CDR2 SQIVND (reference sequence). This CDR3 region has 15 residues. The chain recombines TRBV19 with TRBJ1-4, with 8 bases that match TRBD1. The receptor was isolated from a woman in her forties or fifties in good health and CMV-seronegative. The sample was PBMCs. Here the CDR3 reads CASSGRQGANEKLFF. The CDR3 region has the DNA TGTGCCAGTAGTGGCCGGCAGGGGGCAAATGAAAAACTGTTTTTT.